The clone carrying this T cell receptor beta chain appeared many times. This sample is part of a study of neurological immune-mediated disorders. TCRdb reprocessed the 5' RACE reads via MiXCR and lists one record per CDR3 protein. The table includes 40,000 or so distinct CDR3 sequences, approximately 2.4% detected once. Looked up from germline, CDR1 is LNHNV and CDR2 is YYDKDF (reference sequence). CDR3 length: 16 residues. The trim removed 3 bases at V and 4 bases at J, leaving 7 bases unmatched. The sample taken for sequencing was PBMCs. The chain is built from TRBV15 and TRBJ2-2; 8 nucleotides agree with TRBD1. The sequence derives from a man aged 25-45 years with multiple sclerosis. CDR3 nucleotide sequence: TGTGCCACCAGCAGGGGATCGACAGGGGCCACCGGGGAGCTGTTTTTT. This gives the protein CATSRGSTGATGELFF.